This TCR beta chain was recovered during a study of shared clonotypes between healthy human individuals. The wider study: Donors had three CD4 naive, three CD4 memory, two CD8 naive and one CD8 memory plate apiece.

V dropped 2 bases and J dropped 3 bases, with 11 bases sitting between them. The CDR3 runs to 14 residues. The germline V gene has CDR1 SGDLS and CDR2 YYNGEE. Splitting of each subset's genomic DNA was done evenly across several immunoSEQ plates. TCRdb keeps only in-frame clones here, not all; method: immunoSEQ multiplex PCR. The repertoire holds about 1,800,000 clones, about 94% seen once, with 1% to 1.5% in the top ten. Naive CD8 cells were CD45RO-negative, positively selected for CCR7, excluding terminally differentiated effector memory CD45RA+ cells. This clonotype was sampled from a young man in good health. V usage is TRBV9 and J usage is TRBJ1-2, with D maybe TRBD1 (5 bases). The sequencing sample was made of naive CD8+ T cells sorted from blood. The CDR3 loop reads CASSVEGLDYGYTF. In DNA form, the CDR3 reads TGTGCCAGCAGCGTGGAGGGGCTGGACTATGGCTACACCTTC.